This TCR beta chain derives from a study of shared clonotypes between healthy human individuals (dated by TCRdb to about 2020). A note on the overall study: The cohort included three men and a couple of women between 18 and 49 years of age. To estimate repertoire size and how much clonotype sharing occurs between individuals, the study deeply sequenced the blood TCR repertoires of several healthy adults. Libraries were prepared and TCR repertoires were sequenced by different laboratories using diverse techniques, in order to increase sequencing depth and limit assay-specific biases. Each donor's leukapheresis produced roughly between roughly 0.85 and 9.5 billion PBMCs. What the research found in general, with its limitations: Sampling was limited to blood, and TCR repertoires in tissue likely differ from TCR repertoires in blood. Based on pairwise subsampling, the degree of clonotype sharing among donors was expected to be affected by sequencing depth. Because the study included a small number of donors, the genetic and exposure-history diversity represented was limited.

The sample holds one count of this clone. This receptor's antigen is unknown. No qualities accompany the bases; no much larger clone lies one base away. Using the deep immunoSEQ assay, TCR CDR3 regions were amplified from genomic DNA by multiplex PCR. For each cell subset, the extracted genomic DNA was distributed evenly across all wells of several immunoSEQ 96-well plates, and each plate served as one replicate. For unsorted PBMC, about 270 ng of genomic DNA, equivalent to about 32,000 T cell genomes, went into each replicate PCR. Unsorted PBMC genomic DNA was sequenced across ten immunoSEQ deep assay plates. Purified libraries were measured with a Qubit 3.0 fluorometer, size-checked on a Bioanalyzer 2100, and measured again with the KAPA Library Quantification kit. Each immunoSEQ 96-well plate was sequenced on its own single-read 150-cycle Illumina NextSeq 550 flow cell. In the source study's methods: Because the immunoSEQ output included only junctional sequences and no quality scores, the filtering could not be the same as the filtering used for full-length reads. Sequences were annotated with PyIR, a Python wrapper for IgBLAST v1.9, and V/J genes and CDR3 were assigned using IMGT germline references. Any read was removed if the V/J assignment was weak (E-value above 1e-6), the CDR3 was missing, or the read contained stop codons, out-of-frame junctions, or ambiguous translated residues. A V3J clonotype was defined by an identical inferred V gene, J gene, and CDR3 amino acid sequence. To compute the percentage overlap between repertoires, the number of shared unique clonotypes was divided by the size of the smaller repertoire. Three approaches were used to assess repertoire richness: RTK rarefaction, the Chao1 estimator, and Recon v2.1 estimates of unobserved clonotypes. Sourced from immuneACCESS, this table was stored by TCRdb with only in-frame sequences that have V and J called. A share of the clones is absent; for the studies checked, an unresolved V gene accounts for under half, and the remainder has no known explanation. V, J and clone size are taken as reported in that table, and D and trimming were inferred from the DNA itself. The table for this sample lists 450,000 to 500,000 clones; roughly 80% of them were counted only once. Of the sample, around 13% falls within the top ten clones.

Donors were healthy HIV-negative adults with no recently reported acute infections or vaccinations. Only Caucasian adults living in Nashville, Tennessee, USA were represented among the donors. In the unsorted samples, roughly 90 million PBMCs were counted, and genomic DNA was extracted using the QIAamp DNA Blood Mini kit. After blood collection by leukapheresis, PBMCs were isolated using Ficoll-Histopaque density gradient centrifugation and then cryopreserved in the vapor phase of liquid nitrogen. The source material was PBMCs. The sequence was obtained from a woman aged 40 to 55 in good health. Some clones in this sample may be carry-over from other donors' samples.

Here the CDR3 is given as CASSVGGNQETQYF. The DNA sequence is TGTGCCAGCAGCGTGGGGGGGAACCAAGAGACCCAGTACTTC. Recombination linked TRBV7-3 to TRBJ2-5; 7 junctional bases match TRBD2. CDR1 and CDR2, looked up from the germline V gene, are SGHTA and FQGTGA. Trimming takes 5 bases off V and 0 bases off J; junction bases not matched to a gene: 3. The CDR3 numbers 14 residues from cysteine through phenylalanine. The DNA shown is the 42-base CDR3, in frame from base 1.